This TCR beta chain originates from a study of monozygotic twins with cystic fibrosis (dated by TCRdb to the early 2020s). Regarding the research as a whole: Around 2.8 micrograms of fragmented DNA went through roughly 14 PCR cycles to produce barcoded libraries. To gauge how much genetics shapes V and J gene usage, the researchers compared TCR beta repertoires both within and across 16 monozygotic twin pairs who have cystic fibrosis. Made up mostly of children and adolescents, the cohort included ten female and six male twin pairs ranging in age from about 2.0 to 40 years, with a median of around 9.1 years. Twins were ranked among more than 900 cohort participants for weight-for-height and FEVPerc (FEV1 disease centile) on the day of blood sampling. Data for three of the twin pairs had been reported earlier in a different context.

Remarks on this clone: Its target antigen remains unknown. No quality values exist for individual bases; no much larger clone is one base distant.

The twin pairs came from the European Cystic Fibrosis Twin and Sibling Study Cohort, a cohort that recruited patients from about 160 CF clinics across 14 European countries. Both zygosity and CFTR genotype were checked in-house, and zygosity was tested with multiplex PCR across nine short tandem repeat loci. Each twin gave a peripheral blood sample, and clinical parameters were documented on that same day of blood sampling. Genomic DNA was isolated from peripheral blood cells with phenol/chloroform and kept in TE buffer at 4 degrees C. What the research found in general, with its limitations: V gene usage was most similar to the co-twin in 13 of 16 pairs, and J usage was most similar to the co-twin in 8 of 16 pairs, which suggests genetic constraints. Only a small cohort was studied, and no association of shared CDR3 numbers with age, concordance or disease severity was found. Monozygotic CF twin pairs shared significantly more nucleotide-identical clonotypes within each pair than unrelated CF individuals shared with one another (P = 0.000026, Mann-Whitney). Simpson clonality was generally low (median around 0.0095), suggesting a naive-dominated repertoire, with higher clonality in the most severely affected patients.

The CDR3 numbers 10 residues from cysteine through phenylalanine. Solely the CDR3 DNA is kept, with 30 bases framed from the first base. The germline V gene (reference sequence) provides CDR1 MNHNY and CDR2 SVGAGI. The germline ends are 2 bases apart after V is trimmed by 2 bases and J by 7 bases. TCR beta CDR3 regions were amplified by multiplex PCR using the immunoSEQ immune profiling system, following the manufacturer's instructions. An Illumina NextSeq system was used for sequencing. Per the authors' processing: Sequence data were processed on the immunoSEQ Analyzer platform, and clonality was calculated as the square root of Simpson's index of productive rearrangements. Jensen-Shannon distance served as the measure of similarity in V and J usage, while OLGA was used to compute CDR3 generation probabilities. The researchers looked up shared CDR3 sequences in the immuneACCESS database (August 2020) and in VDJdb (December 2020). TCRdb took over this immuneACCESS table, retaining in-frame rearrangements with V and J assigned. Such tables are incomplete; in checked studies, under half of the missing clones stem from an unresolved V gene, and the remainder is unexplained. The DNA was the basis for D and trimming; V, J and clone size are from that table. The sample contains around 35,000 clones, approximately 87% of them found a single time. Roughly 1.5% of the sample is in the top ten clones.

The specimen was blood. Recombination connected TRBV6-6 to TRBJ1-2, with the D gene uncertain. The clonotype was recovered from a girl aged 2-9 years with cystic fibrosis. The CDR3 loop reads CASSYPGYTF. The nucleotide sequence reads TGTGCCAGCAGTTACCCTGGCTACACCTTC.